The 10 T cell receptor beta chains presented below share a single source sample, sequenced in a study of cytomegalovirus exposure and HLA in healthy donors. The study ran its PCR with 60 Vbeta and 13 Jbeta primers. Here immunoSEQ multiplex PCR was the method, and the copy in TCRdb shows in-frame clones only, minus some. Here the sample table reports tens of thousands of clones. The sample was PBMCs. These receptors were collected from a man between 50 and 59 years old in good health and CMV-seronegative.

The chain links TRBV27 to TRBJ2-7; weak D call: TRBD1 (6 bases). The CDR3 runs to 15 residues. The germline V and J ends were trimmed by 2 bases and 2 bases, with 13 bases remaining between them. Germline CDR1 is MNHEY and CDR2 is SMNVEV (reference sequence). CDR3: CASSLIGTNTYEQYF. The CDR3 DNA follows: TGTGCCAGCAGTTTAATCGGGACAAATACCTACGAGCAGTACTTC.

V and J are TRBV6-4 and TRBJ2-1; 9 bases agree with TRBD1. The V and J ends lost 4 bases and 12 bases, in that order; junction bases with no gene match: 10. Germline V gene lookup returns CDR1 MRHNA and CDR2 SNTAGT. CDR3 length: 14 amino acids. The CDR3 here is CASSVFTGQGRQFF. DNA of the CDR3: TGTGCCAGCAGTGTTTTTACCGGACAGGGGAGGCAGTTCTTC.

The chain combines TRBV4-2 with TRBJ1-2, with TRBD1 as a possible D gene (6 bases). The CDR3 is made up of 16 amino acids. CDR1 and CDR2 (germline): LGHNA, YNFKEQ. The ends were cut back, 0 bases at V and 4 bases at J, with 15 bases in the middle. The CDR3 protein is CASSQDLTGGVYGYTF. The CDR3 DNA is TGTGCCAGCAGCCAAGATCTAACGGGGGGCGTCTATGGCTACACCTTC.

J is TRBJ2-3 and V is TRBV4-3; no clear D. The CDR3 sequence is 15 residues long. The germline V gene encodes CDR1 LGHNA and CDR2 YSLEER. Trimming shortened V by 3 bases and J by 0 bases, and 10 bases separated the two germline ends. The CDR3 sequence: CASSHKFRSTDTQYF. The CDR3 DNA sequence: TGCGCCAGCAGCCACAAATTCCGGAGCACAGATACGCAGTATTTT.

In regard to this clone: At one of its ends the junction is not consistent with the germline gene, which may arise from a read error. The chain joins TRBV5-4 to TRBJ2-7; 13 bases fit TRBD2. The CDR3 has 15 residues. The germline V gene has CDR1 SGHNT and CDR2 YYREEE (reference sequence). CDR3: CASSSGLAGAYGQYF. CDR3 in DNA: TGTGCCAGCAGTTCTGGACTAGCGGGGGCCTACGGGCAGTACTTC.

V gene TRBV27 combines with J gene TRBJ2-7; 8 bases line up with TRBD2. Germline loops: CDR1 MNHEY, CDR2 SMNVEV (reference sequence). V lost 0 bases and J lost 4; bases outside the gene matches: 2. This CDR3 comprises 14 residues. The CDR3 DNA is TGTGCCAGCAGTTTATCCAGCGGGGGTTACGAGCAGTACTTC. Its protein is CASSLSSGGYEQYF.

The chain carries TRBV6-5 and TRBJ2-2, with D tentatively TRBD1 (6 bases). The V end lost 6 bases, the J end lost 2 bases, and 7 bases lay between the germline ends. Germline loops: CDR1 MNHEY, CDR2 SVGAGI. The CDR3 totals 13 residues. The CDR3 DNA sequence: TGTGCCAGCAGGGACAGCAACACCGGGGAGCTGTTTTTT. Encoded protein: CASRDSNTGELFF.

The chain couples TRBV15 to TRBJ1-4, with D unresolved. The CDR3 contains 15 residues. Per the germline V gene, CDR1 is LNHNV and CDR2 is YYDKDF (reference sequence). Trimming removed 0 bases from V and 8 bases from J, with 13 bases in between. CDR3 amino acids: CATSRDPATGEKLFF. The CDR3 nucleotides are TGTGCCACCAGCAGAGATCCCGCGACGGGAGAAAAACTGTTTTTT.

V gene TRBV27 combines with J gene TRBJ1-3; D unclear. This CDR3 spans 21 amino acids. The ends were cut back, 3 bases at V and 0 bases at J, with 27 bases in the middle. Per germline, CDR1 MNHEY and CDR2 SMNVEV (reference sequence). CDR3 protein: CASSFSRAGRTYFFSGNTIYF. Written as DNA, the CDR3 is TGTGCCAGCAGTTTTTCACGGGCGGGCAGGACCTACTTTTTCTCTGGAAACACCATATATTTT.

The chain uses TRBV4-1 and TRBJ2-7; TRBD1 aligns across 10 bases. Germline-derived CDR1 and CDR2 are MGHRA and YSYEKL. This CDR3 spans 16 amino acids. The junction had 9 bases not matched to a gene; V was cut back by 4 bases and J by 3 bases. The CDR3 loop reads CASSRSPGQGHYEQYF. In DNA, the CDR3 is TGCGCCAGCAGCCGATCGCCGGGACAGGGGCACTACGAGCAGTACTTC.